This T cell receptor (beta chain) derives from a study of blood T cells in healthy people across ages. Overall study findings and caveats: Comparison with aged donors showed that long-lived donors had more naive CD4+ cells and higher diversity.

It was with a sample-barcoded 5' primer and a J-beta primer mix that a second PCR of roughly 7 to 12 cycles was run. A single record per CDR3 protein comes from TCRdb applying MiXCR to the 5' RACE reads. The sample lists about 1.5 million distinct CDR3 sequences; 35% to 45% were seen once. The CDR3 is made up of 12 amino acids. The V segment lost 5 bases and the J segment 12 bases; nucleotides outside the gene matches: 7. Per germline, CDR1 DFQATT and CDR2 SNEGSKA (reference sequence). About this clonotype itself: Its specificity is not known.

Sequenced sample: blood. The chain recombines TRBV20-1 with TRBJ1-5, with 10 nucleotides matching TRBD1. The clonotype originates from a woman under 30 in good health. The CDR3 DNA reads as TGCAGTGCTGGACAGGGGGATTCCCGCCAGCATTTT. Encoded protein: CSAGQGDSRQHF.